This record covers a single T cell receptor beta chain. Germline V gene data show CDR1 as ENHRY and CDR2 as SYGVKD. This CDR3 comprises 14 residues. Trimming removed 6 bases from V and 5 bases from J, with 17 bases in between. Original processing notes: Researchers report that nucleated cell counts were estimated from reference gene primer amplification. Generated by immunoSEQ multiplex PCR, the TCRdb table keeps only in-frame clones and is missing some. V, J and clone size are those of that table, while D and trimming were read from the DNA. The sample carries around 250,000 clones, around four fifths recorded once. This record comes from a study of blood T cell repertoires in COVID-19. Background on the study: From the United States, Italy and Spain came samples of acute and convalescent COVID-19. PBMCs, B-cell-depleted T cells, or T cells provided the cDNA or gDNA that made up the material.

The genes are TRBV10-3 and TRBJ2-7, with a possible D match to TRBD1 (6 bases). This TCR derives from a young man who had recovered from COVID-19. Sample: peripheral blood. The CDR3 sequence is CAIRTGTRANEQYF. As DNA, the CDR3 is TGTGCCATCAGAACCGGGACAAGGGCAAACGAGCAGTACTTC.